One sample yielded the 27 T cell receptor beta chains listed below, sequenced in a study of CD8 T cells in ankylosing spondylitis. TCRdb reprocessed the 5' RACE reads via MiXCR and lists one record per CDR3 protein. The table shows 250,000 to 400,000 distinct CDR3 sequences, with 11% occurring only once. The sequencing sample was made of blood, either unsorted or a sorted T cell fraction (not recorded which). These receptors all come from a female donor with ankylosing spondylitis or in good health (not recorded which).

This clonotype was observed at least ten times. This sequence joins TRBV10-3 and TRBJ2-1; 9 positions agree with TRBD1. This CDR3 is 15 amino acids long. The germline V gene has CDR1 ENHRY and CDR2 SYGVKD. V trimming: 6 bases; J trimming: 5 bases; junction bases outside the gene matches: 8. CDR3 bases: TGTGCCATCAGAGCGGACAGGGGTGCGAACAATGAGCAGTTCTTC. It yields the protein CAIRADRGANNEQFF.

As concerns this clonotype: This clone may be a read error of a much larger clone one base away. V gene TRBV20-1 combines with J gene TRBJ1-1; D remains ambiguous. Germline assignment: CDR1 DFQATT and CDR2 SNEGSKA (reference sequence). V dropped 4 bases and J dropped 6 bases, with 15 bases sitting between them. This CDR3 is 13 amino acids long. This CDR3 reads CSAKKSPGAEAFF. The CDR3 nucleotides read TGCAGTGCTAAAAAAAGCCCCGGCGCTGAAGCTTTCTTT.

The rearrangement uses TRBV18 and TRBJ1-3; 9 positions match TRBD1. The CDR3 has 15 amino acids. CDR1 is KGHSH, CDR2 LQKENI, per germline. Unmatched junction bases numbered 2, after V lost 1 base and J lost 4 bases. CDR3 coding DNA: TGTGCCAGCTCACCACAGGGACAGGGCGGAAACACCATATATTTT. It specifies CASSPQGQGGNTIYF.

In its sample, this clonotype was seen many times. The V and J genes are TRBV12-3 or TRBV12-4 and TRBJ1-6; 8 bases align to TRBD1. V shed 4 bases and J 3 bases; nucleotides not matched to a gene: 5. There are 16 residues in the CDR3. The CDR3 region has the DNA TGTGCCAGCAGTTCCAGGGGGCGCGTCTATAATTCACCCCTCCACTTT. Amino acid sequence: CASSSRGRVYNSPLHF.

The chain is built from TRBV4-2 and TRBJ1-2; D gene ambiguous. The CDR3 has 16 amino acids. CDR1 is LGHNA, CDR2 YNFKEQ, per germline. The ends were cut back, 3 bases at V and 4 bases at J, with 18 bases in the middle. The CDR3 loop is CASSQASSRLLYGYTF. The CDR3 region has the DNA TGTGCCAGCAGCCAGGCCTCTTCCAGACTACTCTATGGCTACACCTTC.

This rearrangement joins TRBV7-2 to TRBJ2-3, with no clear D. This CDR3 region has 13 residues. V was shortened by 5 bases and J by 6 bases, with 12 bases between the two germline ends. The germline gives CDR1 SGHTA, CDR2 FQGNSA. The CDR3 is CASSVRLGDTQYF. CDR3 bases: TGTGCCAGCAGCGTCCGACTTGGGGATACGCAGTATTTT.

The rearrangement uses TRBV5-8 and TRBJ2-2; D possibly corresponds to TRBD1 (5 bases). CDR3 length: 16 amino acids. Germline V gene lookup returns CDR1 SGHTS and CDR2 YDEGEE. V was trimmed by 0 bases and J by 3 bases, leaving 12 bases between them. This CDR3 reads CASSLANRTHTGELFF. DNA of the CDR3: TGTGCCAGCAGCTTGGCCAACAGGACGCACACCGGGGAGCTGTTTTTT.

This clonotype has more than one count but fewer than ten. This chain uses TRBV30 with TRBJ1-2; D call uncertain. Germline CDR1 and CDR2: GTSNPN and SVGIG (reference sequence). The CDR3 is 12 amino acids. V lost 5 bases to trimming and J lost 6 bases, with 13 bases between them. This chain's CDR3 is CAWARQSDGYTF. As DNA, the CDR3 is TGTGCCTGGGCGAGGCAGTCTGATGGCTACACCTTC.

This clonotype was seen ten or more times. This chain links TRBV7-2 with TRBJ2-5; D is possibly TRBD1 or TRBD2 (7 bases each). The V end was cut by 5 bases, the J end by 5 bases, with 21 bases between. Germline lookup yields CDR1 SGHTA and CDR2 FQGNSA. The CDR3 length is 16 residues. Here the CDR3 DNA reads TGTGCCAGCAGCATAAGACAGGGTGGGAGGGTTGAGACCCAGTACTTC. This translates into CASSIRQGGRVETQYF.

In its sample, this clonotype was seen many times. This sequence joins TRBV27 and TRBJ1-1; a possible D gene is TRBD1 (6 bases). The CDR3 runs to 14 residues. Germline assignment: CDR1 MNHEY and CDR2 SMNVEV (reference sequence). Deletions cut 2 bases from V and 4 bases from J, with 11 bases between. The CDR3 protein is CASSLGQWGTEAFF. For the CDR3, the DNA is TGTGCCAGCAGTTTAGGACAGTGGGGCACTGAAGCTTTCTTT.

This clonotype has ten or more counts. V usage is TRBV5-1 and J usage is TRBJ2-4, with 14 bases that match TRBD2. The CDR3 covers 15 residues. V shed 4 bases, J shed 8 bases, and the junction held 5 bases outside the gene matches. Germline V gives CDR1 SGHRS, CDR2 YFSETQ. The CDR3 bases are TGCGCCAGCAGCGGGACTAGCGGGGGTGTGGACATTCAGTACTTC. Translated: CASSGTSGGVDIQYF.

This clonotype was picked up a small number of times. This chain connects TRBV11-2 to TRBJ2-2; 8 bases are a match to TRBD2. V was clipped by 1 base and J by 5 bases; unmatched bases: 12. In germline, CDR1 is SGHAT, CDR2 FQNNGV. This CDR3 has 18 amino acids. CDR3: CASSLVSSGSPRTGELFF. The CDR3 bases are TGTGCCAGCAGCTTAGTTTCTAGCGGGTCCCCGCGGACCGGGGAGCTGTTTTTT.

As regards this clonotype: A read error may produce the germline difference seen at one junction end. The chain joins TRBV29-1 to TRBJ2-1; D possibly corresponds to TRBD2 (6 bases). The CDR3 has 12 residues. Germline loops: CDR1 SQVTM, CDR2 ANQGSEA. The chain's CDR3 is CSVEEGEAEQFF. The CDR3, as DNA: TGCAGCGTCGAAGAAGGGGAGGCTGAGCAGTTCTTC.

This clonotype occurred a few times. The CDR3 here is CASSLEGLFTDTQYF. The CDR3 bases are TGTGCCAGCAGCTTGGAGGGGTTATTCACAGATACGCAGTATTTT. The V call is TRBV5-5, the J call TRBJ2-3; D may be TRBD1 (5 bases). V lost 0 bases, J lost 2 bases, and 10 bases lay in between. The CDR3 length is 15 residues. Per germline, CDR1 SGHKS and CDR2 YYEKEE (reference sequence).

In this sample, this clonotype turned up many times. The J gene is TRBJ1-1, the V gene TRBV5-1; TRBD1 is a possible D gene (6 bases). The ends were cut back, 2 bases at V and 4 bases at J, with 9 bases in the middle. The CDR3 is made up of 13 amino acids. CDR1 is SGHRS, CDR2 YFSETQ, per germline. In DNA, the CDR3 is TGCGCCAGCAGCTTCCAGACAGGCACTGAAGCTTTCTTT. Translating gives CASSFQTGTEAFF.

This chain uses TRBV15 with TRBJ2-7; D is possibly TRBD1 or TRBD2 (5 bases each). This CDR3 region has 14 residues. The germline CDR1 and CDR2 sequences are LNHNV and YYDKDF (reference sequence). Trimming shortened V by 0 bases and J by 6 bases, and 12 bases separated the two germline ends. The CDR3 loop reads CATSRDGVQVEQYF. CDR3 in DNA: TGTGCCACCAGCAGAGACGGGGTACAGGTCGAGCAGTACTTC.

In its sample, this clonotype was seen many times. CDR3 protein: CASSLDRGRNTIYF. For the CDR3, the DNA is TGTGCCAGCAGCTTGGACAGGGGTAGAAACACCATATATTTT. The chain links TRBV7-8 to TRBJ1-3, with 9 bases aligning to TRBD1. V was pared by 3 bases and J by 5 bases, with 2 bases of the junction left unmatched. From germline, CDR1 is SGHVS and CDR2 FQNEAQ. The CDR3 covers 14 residues.

This clonotype was found many times. V usage is TRBV20-1 and J usage is TRBJ1-4; a possible D gene is TRBD1 (5 bases). The CDR3 length is 14 residues. Germline loops: CDR1 DFQATT, CDR2 SNEGSKA (reference sequence). V lost 3 bases and J 3 bases, leaving 11 bases between the germline ends. CDR3 residues: CSARLGQANEKLFF. In DNA, the CDR3 is TGCAGTGCTAGGTTGGGGCAAGCTAATGAAAAACTGTTTTTT.

The table lists this clonotype with a few counts. The chain is built from TRBV27 and TRBJ2-1; D is undetermined. The CDR3 spans 16 residues. Germline assignment: CDR1 MNHEY and CDR2 SMNVEV (reference sequence). V gave up 5 bases and J gave up 0 bases, with 14 bases separating them. The CDR3 bases are TGTGCCAGCAGTCTCTTCGGACGAGCCTCCTACAATGAGCAGTTCTTC. It codes for CASSLFGRASYNEQFF.

The chain links TRBV20-1 to TRBJ2-6; the match to TRBD2 covers 13 bases. J was trimmed by 0 bases and V by 5 bases; bases with no gene match: 7. CDR1 is DFQATT and CDR2 is SNEGSKA in the germline V gene (reference sequence). The length of the CDR3 is 18 residues. For the CDR3, the DNA is TGCAGTGCTCCCGGACTAGCGGGAGTGAACTCTGGGGCCAACGTCCTGACTTTC. It is translated as CSAPGLAGVNSGANVLTF.

V and J are TRBV5-1 and TRBJ2-7; a weak D match, TRBD1 (7 bases). The germline CDR1 and CDR2 sequences are SGHRS and YFSETQ. The CDR3 length is 13 residues. V shed 4 bases and J shed 2 bases, with 10 bases lying between them. The CDR3: CASSRGTAYEQYF. The CDR3 coding sequence is TGCGCCAGCAGCCGCGGGACAGCCTACGAGCAGTACTTC.

Ten or more counts support this clonotype. This chain joins TRBV27 and TRBJ2-7, with D tentatively TRBD1 or TRBD2 (5 bases each). Trimming stripped 2 bases from V and 4 bases from J, with 15 bases between. The CDR3 is made up of 15 amino acids. Germline CDR1 is MNHEY and CDR2 is SMNVEV (reference sequence). This CDR3 reads CASSLTWDPTYEQYF. The CDR3 nucleotides are TGTGCCAGCAGTTTAACCTGGGACCCAACGTACGAGCAGTACTTC.

Worth noting for this clonotype: Given a much more abundant clone one base away, this may be a read error. The chain joins TRBV12-3 or TRBV12-4 to TRBJ1-1, with 7 bases aligning to TRBD1. The CDR3 is 14 amino acids. The V and J ends lost 6 bases and 10 bases, in that order; junction bases with no gene match: 14. In DNA, the CDR3 is TGTGCCAGCAGCCAAGCTCGACAGGGTACAGGAGCTTTCTTT. The encoded protein is CASSQARQGTGAFF.

V usage is TRBV5-1 and J usage is TRBJ2-5; D is perhaps TRBD2 (5 bases). V lost 0 bases and J lost 1, with 10 bases in between. Germline V gene data show CDR1 as SGHRS and CDR2 as YFSETQ. The CDR3 contains 15 residues. The chain's CDR3 is CASSLVVGVQETQYF. CDR3 nucleotide sequence: TGCGCCAGCAGCTTGGTGGTCGGGGTCCAAGAGACCCAGTACTTC.

The sample holds a few counts of this clonotype. The chain has TRBV4-2 and TRBJ2-6; D perhaps matches TRBD1 (7 bases). V was cut by 2 bases and J by 0 bases, with 17 bases left in between. The CDR3 runs 19 residues. Germline CDR1 is LGHNA and CDR2 is YNFKEQ. CDR3 sequence reads: CASSQNAGQLLSGANVLTF. The DNA for the CDR3 is TGTGCCAGCAGCCAAAACGCGGGACAGCTTCTCTCTGGGGCCAACGTCCTGACTTTC.

This clonotype was recorded many times. The chain employs TRBV5-6 and TRBJ2-5; 11 positions match TRBD2. The CDR3 runs to 16 residues. V was clipped by 1 base and J by 7 bases; unmatched bases: 9. From germline, CDR1 is SGHDT and CDR2 YYEEEE. CDR3 loop: CASSLTSGGFTRTQYF. DNA of the CDR3: TGTGCCAGCAGCTTGACTAGCGGGGGCTTTACCCGGACCCAGTACTTC.

This clonotype occurred a few times. This sequence joins TRBV18 and TRBJ1-1, with 10 bases aligning to TRBD1. V was pared by 4 bases and J by 12 bases, with 17 bases of the junction left unmatched. CDR1 and CDR2 (germline): KGHSH, LQKENI. The CDR3 length is 16 residues. The chain's CDR3 is CASSLSPYRDRGTSFF. Written as DNA, the CDR3 is TGTGCCAGCTCACTAAGCCCCTACCGGGACAGGGGTACCTCTTTCTTT.